This T cell receptor (beta chain) was sequenced for a study of cytomegalovirus exposure and HLA in healthy donors. Across the whole study: There were approximately 85 million unique TCRs (from HLA-typed donors) in an early data release.

After removal of 0 bases from V and 7 bases from J, the junction contained 9 bases not matched to a gene. Per the germline V gene, CDR1 is KGHSY and CDR2 is FQNENV. The length of the CDR3 is 15 residues. The PCR employed 60 Vbeta primers together with 13 Jbeta primers. Profiling relied on immunoSEQ multiplex PCR, and the TCRdb table lists in-frame clones only, not all of them. The profile shows 85,000 to 100,000 clones, about 80% of them singletons. Sequencing used PBMCs. This TCR was recovered from an older woman in good health and CMV-seronegative. The chain recombines TRBV16 with TRBJ2-7, with 7 nucleotides matching TRBD1. CDR3 sequence (DNA): TGTGCCAGCAGCCAATCGGTCCAGGGGGTCGGGGAGCAGTACTTC. This sequence encodes CASSQSVQGVGEQYF.